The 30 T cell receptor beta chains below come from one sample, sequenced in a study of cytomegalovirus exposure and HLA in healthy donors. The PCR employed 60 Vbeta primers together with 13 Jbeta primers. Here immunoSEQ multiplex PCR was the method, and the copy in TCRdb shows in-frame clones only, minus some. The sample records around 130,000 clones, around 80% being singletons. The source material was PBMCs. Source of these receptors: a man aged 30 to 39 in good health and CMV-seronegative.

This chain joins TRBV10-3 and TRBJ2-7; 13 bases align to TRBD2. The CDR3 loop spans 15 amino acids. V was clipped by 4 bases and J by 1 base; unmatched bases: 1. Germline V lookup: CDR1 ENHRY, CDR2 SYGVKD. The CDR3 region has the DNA TGTGCCATCAGTGGGGGACTAGCGGGGTCCTACGAGCAGTACTTC. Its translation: CAISGGLAGSYEQYF.

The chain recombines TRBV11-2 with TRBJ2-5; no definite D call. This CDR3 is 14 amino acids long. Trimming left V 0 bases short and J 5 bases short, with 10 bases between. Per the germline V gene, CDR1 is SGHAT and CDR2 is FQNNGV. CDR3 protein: CASSLDPFGETQYF. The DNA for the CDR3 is TGTGCCAGCAGCTTAGATCCCTTCGGGGAGACCCAGTACTTC.

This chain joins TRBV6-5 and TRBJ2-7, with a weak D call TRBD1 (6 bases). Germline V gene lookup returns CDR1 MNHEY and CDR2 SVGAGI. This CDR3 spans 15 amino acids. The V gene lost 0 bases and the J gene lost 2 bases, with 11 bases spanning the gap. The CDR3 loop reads CASSYSQGMAYEQYF. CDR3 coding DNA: TGTGCCAGCAGTTACTCCCAGGGGATGGCCTACGAGCAGTACTTC.

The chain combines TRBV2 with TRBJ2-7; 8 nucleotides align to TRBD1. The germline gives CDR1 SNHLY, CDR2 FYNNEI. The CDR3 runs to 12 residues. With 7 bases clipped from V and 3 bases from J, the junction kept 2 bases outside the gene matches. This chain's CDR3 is CASTRGRYEQYF. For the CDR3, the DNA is TGTGCCAGCACCAGGGGGCGCTACGAGCAGTACTTC.

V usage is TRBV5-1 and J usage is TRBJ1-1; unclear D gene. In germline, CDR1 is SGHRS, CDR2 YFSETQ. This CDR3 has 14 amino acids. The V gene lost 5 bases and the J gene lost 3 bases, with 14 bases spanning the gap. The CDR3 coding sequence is TGCGCCAGCAGACCTCGCAGTGCGGACACTGAAGCTTTCTTT. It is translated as CASRPRSADTEAFF.

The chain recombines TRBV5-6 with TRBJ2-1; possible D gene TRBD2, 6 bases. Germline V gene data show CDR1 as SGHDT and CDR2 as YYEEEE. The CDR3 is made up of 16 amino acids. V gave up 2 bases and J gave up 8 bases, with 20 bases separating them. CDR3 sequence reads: CASSLRLDGSLDEQFF. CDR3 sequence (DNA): TGTGCCAGCAGCTTAAGACTAGACGGGTCTCTCGATGAGCAGTTCTTC.

The CDR3 loop is CASSLGRGRQPQHF. The DNA for the CDR3 is TGTGCCAGCAGTTTAGGCAGGGGCCGACAGCCCCAGCATTTT. The rearrangement uses TRBV28 and TRBJ1-5, with a tentative D call TRBD1 (6 bases). The CDR3 is made up of 14 amino acids. The ends were cut back, 2 bases at V and 7 bases at J, with 12 bases in the middle. Germline V gene sequence: CDR1 MDHEN, CDR2 SYDVKM. Together with reference TRBV28 and TRBJ1-5, the CDR3 gives the full variable domain: DVKVTQSSRYLVKRTGEKVFLECVQDMDHENMFWYRQDPGLGLRLIYFSYDVKMKEKGDIPEGYSVSREKKERFSLILESASTNQTSMYLCASSLGRGRQPQHFGDGTRLSIL.

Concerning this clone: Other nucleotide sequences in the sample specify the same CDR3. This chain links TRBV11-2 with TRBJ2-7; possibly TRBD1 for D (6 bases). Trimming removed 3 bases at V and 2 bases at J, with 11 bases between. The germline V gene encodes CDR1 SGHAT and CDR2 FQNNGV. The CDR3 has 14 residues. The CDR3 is CASSFGQGPYEQYF. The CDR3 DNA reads TGTGCCAGCAGCTTCGGCCAGGGGCCCTACGAGCAGTACTTC.

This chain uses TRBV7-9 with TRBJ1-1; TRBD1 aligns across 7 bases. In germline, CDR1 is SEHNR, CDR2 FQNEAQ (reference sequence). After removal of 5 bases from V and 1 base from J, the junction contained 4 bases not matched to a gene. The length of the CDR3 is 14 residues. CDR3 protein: CASSRDSRNTEAFF. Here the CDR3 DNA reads TGTGCCAGCAGCCGGGACAGCCGGAACACTGAAGCTTTCTTT.

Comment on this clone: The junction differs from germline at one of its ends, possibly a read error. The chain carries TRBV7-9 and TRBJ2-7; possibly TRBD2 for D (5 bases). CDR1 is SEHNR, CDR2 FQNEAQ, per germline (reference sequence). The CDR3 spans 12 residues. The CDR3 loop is CSSRWERGEQYF. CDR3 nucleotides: TGTTCCAGCAGATGGGAGCGAGGCGAGCAGTACTTC.

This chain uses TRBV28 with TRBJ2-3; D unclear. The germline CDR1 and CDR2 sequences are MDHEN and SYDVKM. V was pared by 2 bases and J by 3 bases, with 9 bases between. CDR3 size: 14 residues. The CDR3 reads CASSLDSVTDTQYF. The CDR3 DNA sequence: TGTGCCAGCAGTTTAGACTCCGTGACAGATACGCAGTATTTT.

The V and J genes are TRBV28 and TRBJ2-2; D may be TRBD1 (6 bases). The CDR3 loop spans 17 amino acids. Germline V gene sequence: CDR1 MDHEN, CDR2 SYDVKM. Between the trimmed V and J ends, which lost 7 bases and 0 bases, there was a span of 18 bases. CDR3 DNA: TGTGCCAGCATGCCCATTCGGAGGACAGCGAACACCGGGGAGCTGTTTTTT. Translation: CASMPIRRTANTGELFF.

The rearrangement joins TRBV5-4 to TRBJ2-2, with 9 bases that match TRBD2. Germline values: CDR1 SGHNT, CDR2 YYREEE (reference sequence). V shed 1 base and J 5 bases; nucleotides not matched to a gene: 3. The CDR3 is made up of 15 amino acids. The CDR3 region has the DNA TGTGCCAGCAGCTTGTCTGCGGGAGGGACCGGGGAGCTGTTTTTT. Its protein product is CASSLSAGGTGELFF.

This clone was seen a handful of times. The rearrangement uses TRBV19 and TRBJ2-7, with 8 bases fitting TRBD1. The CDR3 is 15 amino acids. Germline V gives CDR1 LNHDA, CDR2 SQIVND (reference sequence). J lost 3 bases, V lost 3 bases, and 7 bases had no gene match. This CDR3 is CASSIFGTGDYEQYF. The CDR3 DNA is TGTGCCAGTAGTATTTTCGGGACAGGTGACTACGAGCAGTACTTC.

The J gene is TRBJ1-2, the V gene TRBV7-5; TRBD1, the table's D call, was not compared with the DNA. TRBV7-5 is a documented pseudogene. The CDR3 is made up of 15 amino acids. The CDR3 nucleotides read TGTGCCAGAAGCGTCCCGGGACAGACAACTTATGGCTACACCTTC. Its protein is CARSVPGQTTYGYTF.

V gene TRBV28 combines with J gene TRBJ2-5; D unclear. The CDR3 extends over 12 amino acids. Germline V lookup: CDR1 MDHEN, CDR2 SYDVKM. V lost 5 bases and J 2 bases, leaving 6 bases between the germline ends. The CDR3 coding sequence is TGTGCCAGCAGTCAGCGTCAAGAGACCCAGTACTTC. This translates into CASSQRQETQYF.

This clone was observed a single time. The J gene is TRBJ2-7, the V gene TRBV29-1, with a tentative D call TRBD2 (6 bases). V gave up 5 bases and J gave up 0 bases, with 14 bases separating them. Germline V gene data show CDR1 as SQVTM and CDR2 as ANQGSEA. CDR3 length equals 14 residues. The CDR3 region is CSVQGRGSSYEQYF. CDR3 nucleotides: TGCAGCGTTCAGGGTCGGGGGAGCTCCTACGAGCAGTACTTC.

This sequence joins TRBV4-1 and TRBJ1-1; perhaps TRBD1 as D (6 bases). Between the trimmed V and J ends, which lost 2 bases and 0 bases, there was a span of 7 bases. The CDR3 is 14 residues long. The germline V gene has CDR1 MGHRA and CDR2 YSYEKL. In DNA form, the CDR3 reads TGCGCCAGCAGCCAACAGGGGATGAACACTGAAGCTTTCTTT. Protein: CASSQQGMNTEAFF.

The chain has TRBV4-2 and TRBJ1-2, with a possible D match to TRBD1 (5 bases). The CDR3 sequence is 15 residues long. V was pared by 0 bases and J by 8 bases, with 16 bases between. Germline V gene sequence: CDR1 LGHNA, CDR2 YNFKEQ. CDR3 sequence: CASSQDWGGVRGYTF. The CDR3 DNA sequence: TGTGCCAGCAGCCAAGATTGGGGGGGGGTCAGGGGCTACACCTTC.

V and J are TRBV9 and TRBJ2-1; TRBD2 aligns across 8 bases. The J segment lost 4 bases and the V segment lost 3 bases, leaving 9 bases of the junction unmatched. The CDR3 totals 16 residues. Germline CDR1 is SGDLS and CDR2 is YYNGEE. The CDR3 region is CASSGEGTRAYNEQFF. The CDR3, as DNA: TGTGCCAGCAGCGGCGAGGGGACTAGGGCTTACAATGAGCAGTTCTTC.

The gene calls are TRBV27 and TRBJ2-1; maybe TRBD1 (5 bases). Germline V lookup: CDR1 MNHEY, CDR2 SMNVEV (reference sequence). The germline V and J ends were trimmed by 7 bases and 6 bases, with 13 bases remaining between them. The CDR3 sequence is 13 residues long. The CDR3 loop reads CASTSGLVNEQFF. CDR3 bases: TGTGCCAGCACCTCAGGGTTGGTCAATGAGCAGTTCTTC.

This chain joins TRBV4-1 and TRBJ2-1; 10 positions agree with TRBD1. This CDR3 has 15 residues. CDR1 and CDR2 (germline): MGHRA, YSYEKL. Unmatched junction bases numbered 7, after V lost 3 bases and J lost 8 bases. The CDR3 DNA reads TGCGCCAGCAGCCAGAGCCCGGGACAGGGGTATGAGCAGTTCTTC. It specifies CASSQSPGQGYEQFF.

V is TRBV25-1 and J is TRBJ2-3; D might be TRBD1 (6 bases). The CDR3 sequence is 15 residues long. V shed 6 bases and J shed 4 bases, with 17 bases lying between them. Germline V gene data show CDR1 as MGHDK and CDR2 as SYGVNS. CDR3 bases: TGTGCCAGCAGCCGGACAGCCGCCCGTGCAGATACGCAGTATTTT. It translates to CASSRTAARADTQYF.

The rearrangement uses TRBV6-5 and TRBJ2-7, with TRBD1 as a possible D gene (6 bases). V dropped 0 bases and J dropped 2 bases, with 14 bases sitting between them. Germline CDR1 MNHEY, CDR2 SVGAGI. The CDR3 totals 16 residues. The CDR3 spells CASSYSMGHQPYEQYF. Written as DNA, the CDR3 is TGTGCCAGCAGTTACTCGATGGGACACCAGCCCTACGAGCAGTACTTC.

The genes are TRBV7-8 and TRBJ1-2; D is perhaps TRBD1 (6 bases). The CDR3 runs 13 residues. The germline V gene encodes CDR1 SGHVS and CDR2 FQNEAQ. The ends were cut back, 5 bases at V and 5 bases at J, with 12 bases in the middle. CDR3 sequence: CASSSQGQYGYTF. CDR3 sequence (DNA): TGTGCCAGCAGCAGTCAGGGGCAGTATGGCTACACCTTC. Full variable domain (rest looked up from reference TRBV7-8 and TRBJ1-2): GAGVSQSPRYKVAKRGQDVALRCDPISGHVSLFWYQQALGQGPEFLTYFQNEAQLDKSGLPSDRFFAERPEGSVSTLKIQRTQQEDSAVYLCASSSQGQYGYTFGSGTRLTVV.

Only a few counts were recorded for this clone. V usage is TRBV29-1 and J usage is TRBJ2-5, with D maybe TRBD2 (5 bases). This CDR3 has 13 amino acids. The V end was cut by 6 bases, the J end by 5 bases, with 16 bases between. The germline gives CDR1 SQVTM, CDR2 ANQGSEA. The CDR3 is CSVGPAGLETQYF. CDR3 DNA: TGCAGCGTCGGGCCCGCGGGTCTGGAGACCCAGTACTTC.

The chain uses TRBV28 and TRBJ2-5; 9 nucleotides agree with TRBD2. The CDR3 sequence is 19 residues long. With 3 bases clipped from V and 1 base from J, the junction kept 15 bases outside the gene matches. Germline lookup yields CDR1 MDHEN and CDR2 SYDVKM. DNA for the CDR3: TGTGCCAGCAGTTTCCTCACATGGGGCGGGAGGGCCAGCCAAGAGACCCAGTACTTC. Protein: CASSFLTWGGRASQETQYF.

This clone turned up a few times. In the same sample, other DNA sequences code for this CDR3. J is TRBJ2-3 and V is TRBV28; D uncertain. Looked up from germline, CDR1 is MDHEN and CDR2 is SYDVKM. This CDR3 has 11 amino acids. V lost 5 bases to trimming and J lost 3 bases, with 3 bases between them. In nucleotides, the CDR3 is TGTGCCAGCAGTCTTACAGATACGCAGTATTTT. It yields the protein CASSLTDTQYF.

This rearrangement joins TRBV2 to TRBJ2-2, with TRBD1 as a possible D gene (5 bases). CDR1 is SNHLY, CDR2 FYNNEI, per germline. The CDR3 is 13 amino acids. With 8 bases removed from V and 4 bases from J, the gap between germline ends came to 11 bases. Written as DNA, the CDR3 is TGTGCCAGCGAGACAGTGCGCACCGGGGAGCTGTTTTTT. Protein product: CASETVRTGELFF.

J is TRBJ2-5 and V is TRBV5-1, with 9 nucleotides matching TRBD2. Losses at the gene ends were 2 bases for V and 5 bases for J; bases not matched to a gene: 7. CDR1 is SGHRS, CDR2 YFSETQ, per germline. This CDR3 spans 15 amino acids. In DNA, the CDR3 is TGCGCCAGCAGCTTATTAGCGGGAGTCGGGGAGACCCAGTACTTC. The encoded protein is CASSLLAGVGETQYF.